This is a list of T cell receptor beta chains from one sample in a study of T cell responses to AZD1222 COVID-19 vaccine. Profiling relied on immunoSEQ multiplex PCR, and the TCRdb table lists in-frame clones only, not all of them. The sample lists 98,000 or so clones; approximately 86% were seen once. This material consisted of peripheral blood, taken on day 0 of AZD1222 vaccination. Receptor source: an adult in good health. Both conserved end residues are part of each CDR3. D genes are given only for firm matches. Clone size is shown for a subset of rows, as once, few, many or a class of expanded clone.

abundance,d_gene,v_gene,j_gene,CDR3aa,CDR3nt
-,-,TRBV14,TRBJ1-2,CASSQEGPWQGYGYTF,TGTGCCAGCAGCCAAGAGGGTCCTTGGCAGGGATATGGCTACACCTTC
-,-,TRBV11-2,TRBJ2-2,CASSLQGIGELFF,TGTGCCAGCAGCTTACAGGGGATCGGGGAGCTGTTTTTT
-,-,TRBV14,TRBJ1-1,CASSRGHTEAFF,TGTGCCAGCAGCCGGGGGCACACTGAAGCTTTCTTT
once,-,TRBV5-4,TRBJ2-3,CASSSRRNILEYF,TGTGCCAGCAGCTCCCGGCGAAATATTCTTGAGTATTTT
-,-,TRBV6-2/TRBV6-3,TRBJ2-1,CASSYSQVGRSWHSEQFF,TGTGCCAGCAGTTACTCTCAAGTTGGGCGGAGCTGGCACTCAGAGCAGTTCTTC
-,-,TRBV5-1,TRBJ2-6,CASSRSPDRSEGANVLTF,TGCGCCAGCAGCCGTAGTCCTGACAGGTCTGAAGGGGCCAACGTCCTGACTTTC
-,-,TRBV10-1,TRBJ1-1,CASSDLSFGGEGTRTEAFF,TGCGCCAGCAGTGACCTCTCTTTCGGGGGCGAGGGGACAAGAACTGAAGCTTTCTTT
-,-,TRBV6-1,TRBJ2-7,CASSEAGASPYEQYF,TGTGCCAGCAGTGAAGCTGGGGCTTCCCCCTACGAGCAGTACTTC
-,TRBD1,TRBV6-5,TRBJ1-3,CASSDQGGSGNTIYF,TGTGCCAGCAGCGACCAGGGGGGCTCTGGAAACACCATATATTTT
-,-,TRBV6-2/TRBV6-3,TRBJ1-6,CASSYSTAPLHF,TGTGCCAGCAGTTACTCGACAGCACCCCTCCACTTT
-,-,TRBV12-3/TRBV12-4,TRBJ1-1,CATRRQNTEAFF,TGTGCCACCAGGAGGCAGAACACTGAAGCTTTCTTT
-,-,TRBV10-1,TRBJ2-7,CASSEGGEQYF,TGCGCCAGCAGTGAAGGTGGCGAGCAGTACTTC
-,-,TRBV18,TRBJ1-5,CASSTTDSNQPQHF,TGTGCCAGCTCAACGACGGATAGCAATCAGCCCCAGCATTTT
-,TRBD2,TRBV7-2,TRBJ2-2,CASSLLAVNTGELFF,TGTGCCAGCAGCCTACTAGCGGTGAACACCGGGGAGCTGTTTTTT
-,-,TRBV3-1/TRBV3-2,TRBJ1-1,CASSPLPKVYSNTEAFF,TGTGCCAGCAGCCCGCTCCCTAAGGTCTACTCGAACACTGAAGCTTTCTTT
-,-,TRBV5-6,TRBJ1-2,CASRNRVLNYGYTF,TGTGCCAGCCGAAATAGAGTTTTGAACTATGGCTACACCTTC
-,-,TRBV7-9,TRBJ2-7,CASSLARQVYEQYF,TGTGCCAGCAGCTTAGCGAGGCAGGTCTACGAGCAGTACTTC
-,TRBD1,TRBV27,TRBJ2-3,CASRGQRVDTQYF,TGTGCCAGCAGGGGACAGCGAGTGGATACGCAGTATTTT
-,-,TRBV7-9,TRBJ1-5,CASSSPPHEAQHF,TGTGCCAGCAGCTCACCGCCCCACGAAGCCCAGCATTTT
once,-,TRBV5-1,TRBJ1-3,CASRSGTGNTIYF,TGCGCCAGCAGATCGGGGACTGGAAACACCATATATTTT